These 16 T cell receptor beta chains originate from one sample sequenced in a study of control samples from healthy donors and cancer patients. Repertoires were generated with immunoSEQ multiplex PCR, while TCRdb's copy carries only in-frame clones and drops some. The sample lists more than 85,000 clones, about four fifths occurring once. Sequenced input: blood. All receptors come from a woman aged 45-59 years in good health.

V gene TRBV3-1 (or the pseudogene TRBV3-2) combines with J gene TRBJ1-2, with 11 bases matching TRBD1. Germline V CDR1 and CDR2: LGHDT, YNNKEL (reference sequence). V shed 4 bases, J shed 1 base, and the junction held 11 bases outside the gene matches. CDR3 length equals 18 residues. The CDR3, as DNA: TGTGCCAGCAGCCCGCGGACAGGGGGCGCGACGGGTAACTATGGCTACACCTTC. Translating gives CASSPRTGGATGNYGYTF.

In this sample, this clone turned up a few times. This rearrangement joins TRBV5-8 to TRBJ2-3, with no clear D. CDR1 and CDR2 (germline): SGHTS, YDEGEE. The CDR3 length is 16 residues. Deletions cut 4 bases from V and 1 base from J, with 16 bases between. The CDR3 nucleotides are TGTGCCAGCAGCCCCCAAGCCCAGTCAGGCACAGATACGCAGTATTTT. This translates into CASSPQAQSGTDTQYF.

This sequence joins TRBV18 and TRBJ2-7; D not certain. The CDR3 spans 14 residues. Germline V gene data show CDR1 as KGHSH and CDR2 as LQKENI. Trimming shortened V by 3 bases and J by 6 bases, and 15 bases separated the two germline ends. The CDR3 protein is CASSPTQVAVEQYF. The CDR3 coding sequence is TGTGCCAGCTCACCGACCCAGGTTGCCGTCGAGCAGTACTTC. The full variable domain, rest sourced from reference TRBV18 and TRBJ2-7, is NAGVMQNPRHLVRRRGQEARLRCSPMKGHSHVYWYRQLPEEGLKFMVYLQKENIIDESGMPKERFSAEFPKEGPSILRIQQVVRGDSAAYFCASSPTQVAVEQYFGPGTRLTVT.

The chain combines TRBV4-3 with TRBJ2-3, with D possibly called TRBD1 or TRBD2 (5 bases each). The CDR3 sequence is 14 residues long. Trimming took 5 bases from V and 0 from J, leaving 9 bases between them. The germline CDR1 and CDR2 sequences are LGHNA and YSLEER. The CDR3 nucleotides are TGCGCCAGCAGCGGGGGAGCTAGCACAGATACGCAGTATTTT. This gives the protein CASSGGASTDTQYF.

The V gene is TRBV7-2, the J gene TRBJ2-1, with a tentative D call TRBD2 (6 bases). Per germline, CDR1 SGHTA and CDR2 FQGNSA. V lost 2 bases and J 8 bases, leaving 13 bases between the germline ends. The CDR3 loop spans 14 amino acids. CDR3 nucleotides: TGTGCCAGCAGCTTATCACTAGCTAACTATGAGCAGTTCTTC. This codes for CASSLSLANYEQFF.

This clone was detected a few times. The chain carries TRBV12-3 or TRBV12-4 and TRBJ2-7; 7 positions match TRBD2. This CDR3 has 13 residues. J lost 6 bases, V lost 5 bases, and 7 bases had no gene match. The CDR3 nucleotides are TGTGCCAGCAGTCCAGCGGGAATAGGCGAGCAGTACTTC. Translation gives CASSPAGIGEQYF.

The chain employs TRBV4-3 and TRBJ2-2; TRBD1 agrees at 8 bases. CDR1 LGHNA and CDR2 YSLEER come from the germline V gene. V trimming: 0 bases; J trimming: 6 bases; junction bases outside the gene matches: 9. CDR3 length equals 17 residues. The CDR3, as DNA: TGCGCCAGCAGCCAAGAGATGCAGGGGGCAGTATCCGGGGAGCTGTTTTTT. This sequence encodes CASSQEMQGAVSGELFF.

Concerning this clone: An end of the junction does not agree with germline; a read error may underlie this. This chain uses TRBV28 with TRBJ2-5, with 7 nucleotides matching TRBD1. Germline CDR1 is MDHEN and CDR2 is SYDVKM. The CDR3 totals 16 residues. In DNA, the CDR3 is TGTGCCAGCAGTACCCATCTGACAGGGAGTTTAGGGACCCAGCACTTC. It is translated as CASSTHLTGSLGTQHF.

The chain recombines TRBV4-3 with TRBJ2-2, with TRBD1 matching 9 bases. This CDR3 has 19 residues. The germline V gene has CDR1 LGHNA and CDR2 YSLEER. V trimming: 3 bases; J trimming: 7 bases; junction bases outside the gene matches: 18. For the CDR3, the DNA is TGCGCCAGCAGCCAGAGTATCCGAGGAGGGACAGGGAGGATCGGGGAGCTGTTTTTT. It is translated as CASSQSIRGGTGRIGELFF.

This chain connects TRBV15 to TRBJ1-5; no firm D call. This CDR3 region has 15 residues. Germline V lookup: CDR1 LNHNV, CDR2 YYDKDF (reference sequence). With 3 bases removed from V and 2 bases from J, the gap between germline ends came to 11 bases. As DNA, the CDR3 is TGTGCCACCAGCAGTGGAGGGAGCGGCAATCAGCCCCAGCATTTT. Its translation: CATSSGGSGNQPQHF.

The rearrangement links TRBV4-2 to TRBJ2-2; D ambiguous. The germline CDR1 and CDR2 sequences are LGHNA and YNFKEQ. The CDR3 sequence is 13 residues long. The V gene lost 0 bases and the J gene lost 5 bases, with 4 bases spanning the gap. The CDR3 DNA follows: TGTGCCAGCAGCCAAGATAATACCGGGGAGCTGTTTTTT. This gives the protein CASSQDNTGELFF.

The chain uses TRBV5-5 and TRBJ1-5; D is undetermined. CDR1 SGHKS and CDR2 YYEKEE come from the germline V gene (reference sequence). V dropped 0 bases and J dropped 1 base, with 11 bases sitting between them. This CDR3 spans 16 amino acids. The DNA of the CDR3 is TGTGCCAGCAGCTTGGAAGCGGGGATCAGCAATCAGCCCCAGCATTTT. Protein product: CASSLEAGISNQPQHF. Complete variable domain (other parts from reference TRBV5-5 and TRBJ1-5): DAGVTQSPTHLIKTRGQQVTLRCSPISGHKSVSWYQQVLGQGPQFIFQYYEKEERGRGNFPDRFSARQFPNYSSELNVNALLLGDSALYLCASSLEAGISNQPQHFGDGTRLSIL.

The V call is TRBV7-2, the J call TRBJ2-7; D might be TRBD2 (6 bases). CDR3 length: 15 amino acids. V was pared by 5 bases and J by 3 bases, with 17 bases between. The germline V gene has CDR1 SGHTA and CDR2 FQGNSA. CDR3 DNA sequence: TGTGCCAGCAGCATAACAGCCGGGAGAAACTACGAGCAGTACTTC. It is translated as CASSITAGRNYEQYF.

A few counts support this clone. This rearrangement joins TRBV7-9 to TRBJ2-5, with D perhaps TRBD2 (5 bases). The CDR3 runs 15 residues. CDR1 is SEHNR and CDR2 is FQNEAQ in the germline V gene (reference sequence). Trimming removed 0 bases from V and 0 bases from J, with 8 bases in between. The CDR3 DNA is TGTGCCAGCAGCTTAGCAAAGCGGTACCAAGAGACCCAGTACTTC. It translates to CASSLAKRYQETQYF.

The chain recombines TRBV4-3 with TRBJ2-7, with D perhaps being TRBD1 or TRBD2 (6 bases each). Trimming took 3 bases from V and 0 from J, leaving 12 bases between them. Germline CDR1 and CDR2: LGHNA and YSLEER. The CDR3 runs to 15 residues. The CDR3 bases are TGCGCCAGCAGCCAGATTCCGGGGGCCTCCTACGAGCAGTACTTC. Its protein product is CASSQIPGASYEQYF.

The rearrangement links TRBV30 to TRBJ2-1; a possible D gene is TRBD2 (6 bases). Germline CDR1 GTSNPN, CDR2 SVGIG (reference sequence). The CDR3 extends over 13 amino acids. V was clipped by 2 bases and J by 8 bases, with 13 bases between them. The DNA of the CDR3 is TGTGCCTGGAGTCCCAGCGGGCTCGATGAGCAGTTCTTC. Protein: CAWSPSGLDEQFF. The full variable domain, with the rest looked up from reference TRBV30 and TRBJ2-1, is SQTIHQWPATLVQPVGSPLSLECTVEGTSNPNLYWYRQAAGRGLQLLFYSVGIGQISSEVPQNLSASRPQDRQFILSSKKLLLSDSGFYLCAWSPSGLDEQFFGPGTRLTVL.